This T cell receptor (beta chain) was recovered during a study of cytomegalovirus exposure and HLA in healthy donors. Study-level findings and limits: A prior analysis recorded that most TCR beta V segments were productive about 87% or about 30% of the time. The majority of TCR sequences were rare, yet some public TCRs appeared in many donors. Links to common viral pathogens appeared, in a later analysis, for several of the most significant clusters.

The PCR contained 60 Vbeta and 13 Jbeta primers. Data came from immunoSEQ multiplex PCR; TCRdb stores just in-frame clones and leaves some out. The clone table shows under 95,000 clones, with the ten largest holding 3% to 4.5%. About this clone: Its antigen remains unknown.

The V gene lost 1 base and the J gene lost 0 bases, with 16 bases spanning the gap. CDR3 length: 17 residues. Germline loops: CDR1 KGHSH, CDR2 LQKENI. This clonotype was sampled from a man younger than 35 in good health and CMV-seropositive. The chain joins TRBV18 to TRBJ2-7, with D perhaps matching TRBD1 (6 bases). Specimen: PBMCs. The CDR3 nucleotides read TGTGCCAGCTCACCACAGATTACAGGGCCCACCTCCTACGAGCAGTACTTC. The encoded protein is CASSPQITGPTSYEQYF.